This T cell receptor (beta chain) comes out of a study of OX40 agonist ivuxolimab in advanced cancers. Study-wide context: Ivuxolimab was a fully human IgG2 agonistic monoclonal antibody targeting the costimulatory receptor OX40 (CD134). Among the roughly 50 dose-escalation patients, about 20 had hepatocellular carcinoma, about 15 melanoma, 9 renal cell carcinoma and 9 head and neck cancer. Patients were allowed to have had prior anti-PD-1, anti-PD-L1 or anti-CTLA-4 therapy, and 30% to 40% of the dose-escalation patients had been treated with checkpoint inhibitors. The paper describes the monotherapy dose-escalation part (N of about 47 patients) of the phase I trial of ivuxolimab. The point of sequencing TCRbeta in the periphery was to test whether ivuxolimab changed TCR sequence diversity and drove clonal T-cell expansion. Partial responses occurred in three dose-escalation patients: two with cutaneous melanoma and one with hepatocellular carcinoma. In the dose-escalation cohort, roughly four fifths of patients were male, and the mean age was roughly 60 years, with a range of 23 to 79. Intravenous ivuxolimab was administered to patients every 2 weeks at six dose levels: 0.01, 0.1, 0.3, 1.5, 3 and 10 mg/kg. Paper-wide results and their limitations: The antigen specificity of the peripheral T cells that underwent clonal expansion was not determined. In partial responders in the 0.1-3.0 mg/kg groups, normalized peripheral clonal expansion was found to be among the lowest, especially among CD8+ T cells. Low levels of normalized T-cell clonal expansion were also shown by some nonresponding patients. At doses of 0.1 to 3.0 mg/kg, clonal expansion of both CD4+ and CD8+ T cells in blood was seen between baseline and week 6. After ivuxolimab, more expanded clones were found on average in CD8+ T cells than in CD4+ T cells.

Worth noting for this clone: Its antigen is not yet known. Per-base qualities were not stored, and no clone one base away is much larger.

The trial excluded patients who had a history of autoimmune disease or who were on systemic immunosuppression. Peripheral blood for TCR sequencing was drawn from every dose cohort at baseline, at cycle 4 day 1 and at cycle 7 day 1. The samples were taken from a phase I, first-in-human, multicenter, open-label dose-escalation trial of ivuxolimab. Adults with locally advanced or metastatic melanoma, renal cell carcinoma, hepatocellular carcinoma or head and neck squamous cell carcinoma were enrolled in the trial. CD4+ and CD8+ T cells were sorted separately from peripheral blood before TCR sequencing. CDR1 SGHNT and CDR2 YYREEE are derived from the germline V gene (reference sequence). The CDR3 runs 15 residues from the cysteine to the phenylalanine. The only DNA kept is the CDR3, 45 bases in frame from the first base. Genomic DNA was extracted from sorted cells for sequencing of the TCRbeta CDR3 region. The immunoSEQ Assay was used for sequencing of TCRbeta CDR3 regions. This immuneACCESS table, as held by TCRdb, lists in-frame sequences with V and J called but not all clones. Of the missing ones, under half trace to an unresolved V gene in checked studies; the others have no known cause. The sample table contains over 70,000 clones; only one count was recorded for about 90% of them. The ten largest clones add up to 6.5% to 9% of the sample.

The rearranged segments are TRBV5-4 and TRBJ2-5, with TRBD1 matching 7 junction bases. Matching the DNA end better, TRBJ2-7 makes the J call doubtful. Sequencing used CD4+ or CD8+ T cells sorted from blood, obtained in a trial of the OX40 agonist ivuxolimab. This clonotype was obtained from an adult with an advanced solid tumor such as melanoma, head and neck, liver or kidney cancer. The bases are TGTGCCAGCAGCCCTGACAGGGCCAGGGCCTACGAGCAGTACTTC. Its coded protein is CASSPDRARAYEQYF.